This TCR beta chain was retrieved from a study of T cells in Graves' hyperthyroidism and ophthalmopathy. Investigators excluded patients with uncontrolled infection, other autoimmune disease, pregnancy or lactation. From 10 ml of fresh peripheral blood, PBMCs were isolated. Amplified TCR beta CDR3 regions derived from RNA transcripts. An initial round of RT-PCR targeting the TCR CDR3 relied on the HTBI primer set. MiXCR, run by TCRdb on the multiplex PCR reads, gives a single entry per CDR3 protein. The data show over 650,000 distinct CDR3 sequences, with over 15% seen just once and roughly 8% held by the top ten. This clonotype was seen ten or more times. The receptor was isolated from a man between 18 and 35 years old with Graves' hyperthyroidism. Sequencing input: blood.

This CDR3 reads CASSLGTSGSNEQYF. The DNA for the CDR3 is TGTGCCAGCAGCTTAGGGACTAGCGGGAGTAACGAGCAGTACTTC. The chain is built from TRBV7-3 and TRBJ2-7; 14 positions match TRBD2. The CDR3 has 15 residues. Germline assignment: CDR1 SGHTA and CDR2 FQGTGA. J lost 5 bases, V lost 2 bases, and 2 bases had no gene match. The variable domain in full, completed from reference TRBV7-3 and TRBJ2-7, reads GAGVSQTPSNKVTEKGKYVELRCDPISGHTALYWYRQSLGQGPEFLIYFQGTGAADDSGLPNDRFFAVRPEGSVSTLKIQRTERGDSAVYLCASSLGTSGSNEQYFGPGTRLTVT.